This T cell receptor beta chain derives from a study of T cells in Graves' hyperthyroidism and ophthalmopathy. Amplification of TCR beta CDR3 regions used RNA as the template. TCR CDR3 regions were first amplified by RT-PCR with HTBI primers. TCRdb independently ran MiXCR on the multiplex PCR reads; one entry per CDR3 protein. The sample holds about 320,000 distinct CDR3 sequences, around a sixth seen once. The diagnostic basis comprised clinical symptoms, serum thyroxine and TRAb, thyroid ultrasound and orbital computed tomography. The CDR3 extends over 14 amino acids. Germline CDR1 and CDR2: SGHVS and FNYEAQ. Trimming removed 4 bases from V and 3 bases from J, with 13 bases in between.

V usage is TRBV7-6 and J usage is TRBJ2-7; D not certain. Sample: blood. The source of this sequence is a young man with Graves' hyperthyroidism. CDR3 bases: TGTGCCAGCAGCTCCGGTAGGGAAAGCTACGAGCAGTACTTC. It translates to CASSSGRESYEQYF.